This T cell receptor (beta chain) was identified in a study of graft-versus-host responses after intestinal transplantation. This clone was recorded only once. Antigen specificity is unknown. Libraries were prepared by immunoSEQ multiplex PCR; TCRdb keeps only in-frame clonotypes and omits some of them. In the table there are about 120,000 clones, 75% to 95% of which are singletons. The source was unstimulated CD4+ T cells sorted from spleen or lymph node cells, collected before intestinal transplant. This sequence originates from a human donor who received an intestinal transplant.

The CDR3 protein is CAWTSGSSYEQYF. The DNA for the CDR3 is TGTGCCTGGACTAGCGGGAGCTCCTACGAGCAGTACTTC. The chain employs TRBV30 and TRBJ2-7; 10 bases align to TRBD2. Germline V gene lookup returns CDR1 GTSNPN and CDR2 SVGIG (reference sequence). The V segment lost 4 bases and the J segment 0 bases; nucleotides outside the gene matches: 0. The CDR3 consists of 13 residues.